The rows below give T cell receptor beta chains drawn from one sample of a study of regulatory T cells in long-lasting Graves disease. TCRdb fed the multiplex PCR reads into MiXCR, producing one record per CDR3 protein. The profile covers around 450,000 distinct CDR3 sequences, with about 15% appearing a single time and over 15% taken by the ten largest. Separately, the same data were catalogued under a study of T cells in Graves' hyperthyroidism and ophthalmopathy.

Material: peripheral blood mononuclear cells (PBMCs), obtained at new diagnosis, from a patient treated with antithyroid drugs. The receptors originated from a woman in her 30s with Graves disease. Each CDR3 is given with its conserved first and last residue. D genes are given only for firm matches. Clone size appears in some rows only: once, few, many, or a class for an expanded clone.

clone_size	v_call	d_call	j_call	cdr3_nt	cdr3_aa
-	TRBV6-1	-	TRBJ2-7	TGTGCCAGCAGTGAAGTAAGGGGCACCTACGAGCAGTACTTC	CASSEVRGTYEQYF
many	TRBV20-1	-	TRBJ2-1	TGCAGTGCCTATGACTTAATCTTACCCTACAATGAGCAGTTCTTC	CSAYDLILPYNEQFF
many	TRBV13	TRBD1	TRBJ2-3	TGTGCCAGCAGCCCCCGGACAGGGGCAGATACGCAGTATTTT	CASSPRTGADTQYF
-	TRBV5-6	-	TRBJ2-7	TGTGCCAGCAGCTTGGTCGCAAACTCCTACGAGCAGTACTTC	CASSLVANSYEQYF
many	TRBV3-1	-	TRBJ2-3	TGTGCCAGCAGCCAAACGGAGGCCCCAAACACAGATACGCAGTATTTT	CASSQTEAPNTDTQYF
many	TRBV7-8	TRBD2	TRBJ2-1	TGTGCCAGCAGCTTAGCGGGACTAGCGGGAAACTACAATGAGCAGTTCTTC	CASSLAGLAGNYNEQFF
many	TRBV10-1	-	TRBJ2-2	TGCGCCAGCAGTGAGTTGCGGACAGCTACGAACACCGGGGAGCTGTTTTTT	CASSELRTATNTGELFF
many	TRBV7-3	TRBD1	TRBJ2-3	TGTGCCAGCAGCCTCCGGGACAGGGGTAGCACAGATACGCAGTATTTT	CASSLRDRGSTDTQYF
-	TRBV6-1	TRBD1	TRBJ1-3	TGTGCCAGCGGTACAGGGGGCTTTGGAAACACCATATATTTT	CASGTGGFGNTIYF
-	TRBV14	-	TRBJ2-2	TGTGCCAGCAGCCCAACACGTTTCACCGGGGAGCTGTCTTTT	CASSPTRFTGELSF
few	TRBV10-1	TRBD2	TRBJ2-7	TGCGCCAGTGCGCGGGAGGGCCGGTCCTACGAGCAGTACTTC	CASAREGRSYEQYF
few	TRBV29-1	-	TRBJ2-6	TGCAGCGTTGAGGCAGCCGGGGCCAACGTCCTGACTTTC	CSVEAAGANVLTF
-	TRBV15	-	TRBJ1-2	TGTGCCACCAGCCGCCCCGGGGGCTACTATGGCTACACCTTC	CATSRPGGYYGYTF
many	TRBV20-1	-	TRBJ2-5	TGCAGTGCTAGAGATTCCCGGTTGGAGACCCAGTACTTC	CSARDSRLETQYF
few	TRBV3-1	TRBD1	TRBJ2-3	TGTGCCGCCGGTAGGTGGGACAGGCACACAGATACGCAGTATTTT	CAAGRWDRHTDTQYF
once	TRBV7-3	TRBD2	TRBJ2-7	TGTGCCAGCAGCTCCCAGGGACTAGCGGGAGGATACGAGCAGTACTTC	CASSSQGLAGGYEQYF
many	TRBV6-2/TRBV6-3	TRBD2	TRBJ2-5	TGTGCCAGCAGTAGGCCCTCTCGCGGGAGGTTGGAGACCCAGTACTTC	CASSRPSRGRLETQYF
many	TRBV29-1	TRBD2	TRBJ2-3	TGCAGCGTGGAGACTAGCGGATGGCGCACAGATACGCAGTATTTT	CSVETSGWRTDTQYF
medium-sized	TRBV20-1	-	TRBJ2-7	TGCAGTGCTAAAACAGCGTGGTACGAGCAGTACTTC	CSAKTAWYEQYF
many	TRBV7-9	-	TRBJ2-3	TGTGCCAGCAGCTTAAGGCAGGGCGGCACGCAGTATTTT	CASSLRQGGTQYF
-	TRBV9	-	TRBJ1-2	TGTGCCAGCAGCCCGAGGGCAGGGCCGGCAGGCTACACCTTC	CASSPRAGPAGYTF
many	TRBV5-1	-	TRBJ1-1	TGCGCCAGCAGCGTGCTTGGGGGGACGTTGACTGAAGCTTTCTTT	CASSVLGGTLTEAFF
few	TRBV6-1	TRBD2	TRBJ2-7	TGTGCCAGCAGTCGTGGGGGGGACTTCGCCTACGAGCAGTACTTC	CASSRGGDFAYEQYF
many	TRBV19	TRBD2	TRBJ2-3	TGTGCCAGTAGTATCGTGCGGGGGGGCACAGATACGCAGTATTTT	CASSIVRGGTDTQYF
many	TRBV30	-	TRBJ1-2	TGTGCCTGGAACACTGGCTATGGCTACACCTTC	CAWNTGYGYTF
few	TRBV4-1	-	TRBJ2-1	TGCGCCAGCAGCCAAGACTTAAGGGACACTTACGGGAATGAGCAGTTCTTC	CASSQDLRDTYGNEQFF
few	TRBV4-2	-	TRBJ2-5	TGTGCCAGCAGCCAGTGGAGGGGCGAAGGAGAGACCCAGTACTTC	CASSQWRGEGETQYF
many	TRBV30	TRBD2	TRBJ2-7	TGTGCCTGGAGTGTATGGAGCGGGAGGGCCGAGCAGTACTTC	CAWSVWSGRAEQYF
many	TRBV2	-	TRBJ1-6	TGTGCCAGCAGTCAACGATCCGACAAGAGGTTTTCACCCCTCCACTTT	CASSQRSDKRFSPLHF
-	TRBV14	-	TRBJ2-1	TGTGCCAGCAGTTCCAACAGCTACAATGAGCAGTTCTTC	CASSSNSYNEQFF
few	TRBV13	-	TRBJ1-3	TGTGCCAGCAGCAGTCAGGGTTACTCTGGAAACACCATATATTTT	CASSSQGYSGNTIYF
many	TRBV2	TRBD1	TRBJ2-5	TGTGCCAGCAGTGAAGATATAGGGGGCGGTGAGACCCAGTACTTC	CASSEDIGGGETQYF
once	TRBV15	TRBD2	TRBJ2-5	TGTGCCACCAGCAGACGTCTTAGCGGGAGAGGGGATGAGACCCAGTACTTC	CATSRRLSGRGDETQYF
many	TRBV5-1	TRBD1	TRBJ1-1	TGCGCCAGCAGCAAGACAGGGGTCGGGAACACTGAAGCTTTCTTT	CASSKTGVGNTEAFF
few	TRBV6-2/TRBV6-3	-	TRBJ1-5	TGTGCCAGCAGTACCGGCAAGTATCAGCCCCAGCATTTT	CASSTGKYQPQHF
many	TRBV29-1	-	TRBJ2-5	TGCAGCGTTGAGGTCGAGACCCAGTACTTC	CSVEVETQYF
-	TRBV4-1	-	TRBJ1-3	TGCGCCAGCAGCCTCGGGGGGATCTTCTCTGGAAACACCATATATTTT	CASSLGGIFSGNTIYF
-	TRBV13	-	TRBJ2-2	TGTGCCAGCAGCTGGACTCGGTGGAGCGGGGAGCTGTTTTTT	CASSWTRWSGELFF
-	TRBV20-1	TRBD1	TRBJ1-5	TGCAGTGCTAAGAGGTGGCAGGGGGCGGGAAATCAGCCCCAGCATTTT	CSAKRWQGAGNQPQHF
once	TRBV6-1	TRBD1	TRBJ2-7	TGTGCCAGCAGTCCCGGGACAGGGGTCGGCGAGCAGTACTTC	CASSPGTGVGEQYF
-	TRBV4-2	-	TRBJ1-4	TGTGCCAGCAGCCAACCGGGACTCGGTGAAAAACTGTTTTTT	CASSQPGLGEKLFF
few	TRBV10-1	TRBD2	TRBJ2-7	TGCGCCAGCAGTAAAGGCCAGGGAGGGACTCGCATCACCTACGAGCAGTACTTC	CASSKGQGGTRITYEQYF
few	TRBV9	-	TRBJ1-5	TGTGCCAGCAGCGTAGAAGGAGGTAGCAATCAGCCCCAGCATTTT	CASSVEGGSNQPQHF
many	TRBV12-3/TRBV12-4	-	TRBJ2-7	TGTGCCAGCAGTTTAGGGGGGCTTAACGAGCAGTACTTC	CASSLGGLNEQYF
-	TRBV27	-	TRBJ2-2	TGTGCCAGCAGTTATGGGGGAATCCCCACCGGGGAGCTGTTTTTT	CASSYGGIPTGELFF
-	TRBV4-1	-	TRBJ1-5	TGCGCCAGCAGCCAAGTTTATGGCGGGGCCAGGGAAGGGCCCCAGCATTTT	CASSQVYGGAREGPQHF
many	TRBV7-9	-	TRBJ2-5	TGTGCCAGCAGCTTAACGGCCGGGGAGACCCAGTACTTC	CASSLTAGETQYF
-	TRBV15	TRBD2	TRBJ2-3	TGTGCCACCAGCAGAGGAGGCGGGAGCCCAGATACGCAGTATTTT	CATSRGGGSPDTQYF
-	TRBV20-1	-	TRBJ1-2	TGCAGTGCTAGAGATAGTCGGCACTATGGCTACACCTTC	CSARDSRHYGYTF
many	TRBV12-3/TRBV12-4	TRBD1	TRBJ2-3	TGTGCCAGCAGTCCCGGGACAGGGAAGAATGGCCCCACAGATACGCAGTATTTT	CASSPGTGKNGPTDTQYF
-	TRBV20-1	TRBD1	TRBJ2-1	TGCAGTGCTAGTCGGGACAGGGGACTCTACAATGAGCAGTTCTTC	CSASRDRGLYNEQFF
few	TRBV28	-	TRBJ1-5	TGTGCCAGTGTAATGGGAAATCAGCCCCAGCATTTT	CASVMGNQPQHF
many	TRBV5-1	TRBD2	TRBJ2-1	TGCGCCAGCACCCTGGGACTAGCGGGGGACAATGAGCAGTTCTTC	CASTLGLAGDNEQFF
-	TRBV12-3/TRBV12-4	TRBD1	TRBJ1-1	TGTGCCAGCAGTTCCACCCCTACAGGGGGGACTGAAGCTTTCTTT	CASSSTPTGGTEAFF
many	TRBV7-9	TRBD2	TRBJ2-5	TGTGCCAGCAGCGGGCGGACTAGCGGGAAGGAGACCCAGTACTTC	CASSGRTSGKETQYF